This T cell receptor (beta chain) was sequenced during a study of blood T cell repertoires in COVID-19. Study-level background: Sites in the United States, Italy and Spain provided acute and convalescent COVID-19 samples. The cDNA or gDNA used as material had been derived from T cells, B-cell-depleted T cells, or PBMCs.

Authors' analysis steps: Using reference gene primer amplification, nucleated cell counts were estimated. Sequencing was performed with immunoSEQ multiplex PCR; in TCRdb, only in-frame clones are kept and a portion is missing. V and J calls and clone size are those listed in that table; D and trimming were worked out from the DNA. Here the sample spans around 300,000 clones, more than 75% being singletons. V was cut by 1 base and J by 0 bases, with 10 bases left in between. Per the germline V gene, CDR1 is SEHNR and CDR2 is FQNEAQ (reference sequence). The CDR3 has 16 residues. In the case of this clone: At the DNA level, this CDR3 is encoded by other sequences in the same sample as well.

The sample comprised peripheral blood. V usage is TRBV7-9 and J usage is TRBJ1-5; D is possibly TRBD1 (6 bases). This sequence originates from a man aged 50 to 59 with active or convalescent COVID-19. CDR3: CASSLGAGDSNQPQHF. Written as DNA, the CDR3 is TGTGCCAGCAGCTTAGGGGCAGGGGATAGCAATCAGCCCCAGCATTTT.